The source of this TCR beta chain is a study of cytomegalovirus exposure and HLA in healthy donors. Vbeta (60) and Jbeta (13) primers were used in the PCR. Generated by immunoSEQ multiplex PCR, the TCRdb table keeps only in-frame clones and is missing some. The table includes 120,000 to 150,000 clones, 60% to 85% detected once. The sample comprised PBMCs. The receptor's source is a middle-aged man in good health and CMV-seronegative.

The CDR3 coding sequence is TGTGCCAGCAGTTTTCAGGGGTTCTCTGGAAACACCATATATTTT. It specifies CASSFQGFSGNTIYF. V is TRBV28 and J is TRBJ1-3; D is perhaps TRBD1 (6 bases). The CDR3 contains 15 residues. Per the germline V gene, CDR1 is MDHEN and CDR2 is SYDVKM. V was shortened by 3 bases and J by 0 bases, with 9 bases between the two germline ends. Complete variable domain (other parts from reference TRBV28 and TRBJ1-3): DVKVTQSSRYLVKRTGEKVFLECVQDMDHENMFWYRQDPGLGLRLIYFSYDVKMKEKGDIPEGYSVSREKKERFSLILESASTNQTSMYLCASSFQGFSGNTIYFGEGSWLTVV.